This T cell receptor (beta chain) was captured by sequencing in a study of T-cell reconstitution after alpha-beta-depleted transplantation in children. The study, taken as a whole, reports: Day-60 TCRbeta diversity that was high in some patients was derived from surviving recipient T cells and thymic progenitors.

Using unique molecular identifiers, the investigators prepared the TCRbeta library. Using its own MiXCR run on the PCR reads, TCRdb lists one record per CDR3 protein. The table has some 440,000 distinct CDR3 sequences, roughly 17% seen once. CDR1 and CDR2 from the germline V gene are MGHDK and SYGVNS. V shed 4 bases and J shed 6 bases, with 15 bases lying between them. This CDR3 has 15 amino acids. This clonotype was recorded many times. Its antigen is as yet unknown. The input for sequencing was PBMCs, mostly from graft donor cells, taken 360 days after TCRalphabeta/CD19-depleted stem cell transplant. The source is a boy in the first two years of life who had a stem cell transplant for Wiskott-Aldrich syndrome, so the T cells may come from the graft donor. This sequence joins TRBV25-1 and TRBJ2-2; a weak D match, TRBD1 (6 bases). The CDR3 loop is CASSVNRAGAGELFF. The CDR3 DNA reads TGTGCCAGCAGTGTTAACAGGGCAGGTGCCGGGGAGCTGTTTTTT.